A single sample is the source of the 6 T cell receptor beta chains below, sequenced in a study of blood T cell repertoires in COVID-19. Repertoires were generated with immunoSEQ multiplex PCR, while TCRdb's copy carries only in-frame clones and drops some. The sample carries roughly 250,000 clones, under 95% recorded once. Sequencing was done on a sample of PBMCs or T cells enriched from blood (not recorded which). These TCRs come from a woman aged 18-29 years who had recovered from COVID-19.

The chain is built from TRBV19 and TRBJ2-6; D is uncertain. The CDR3 runs 15 residues. The ends were cut back, 3 bases at V and 0 bases at J, with 6 bases in the middle. Germline V gene lookup returns CDR1 LNHDA and CDR2 SQIVND (reference sequence). The CDR3, as DNA: TGTGCCAGTAGTATTTCGAGCTCTGGGGCCAACGTCCTGACTTTC. Its protein product is CASSISSSGANVLTF.

This rearrangement joins TRBV24-1 to TRBJ1-2; maybe TRBD1 (5 bases). CDR1 is KGHDR, CDR2 SFDVKD, per germline. There are 16 residues in the CDR3. Trimming took off 4 bases at V and 7 bases at J, with 21 bases between the two ends. As DNA, the CDR3 is TGTGCCACCAGTGACCATACACGGTCGCAGGGAGGTGGCTACACCTTC. Its translation is CATSDHTRSQGGGYTF.

The chain recombines TRBV10-1 with TRBJ1-1, with 12 bases that match TRBD1. The CDR3 is 19 amino acids. V shed 4 bases, J shed 3 bases, and the junction held 15 bases outside the gene matches. Germline CDR1 WNHNN, CDR2 SYGVQD (reference sequence). The chain's CDR3 is CASSAVSGQGAIGHTEAFF. CDR3 bases: TGCGCCAGCAGTGCGGTCTCGGGACAGGGGGCCATTGGTCACACTGAAGCTTTCTTT.

V usage is TRBV5-1 and J usage is TRBJ2-7, with 13 positions matching TRBD2. The length of the CDR3 is 14 residues. V was pared by 3 bases and J by 7 bases, with 4 bases of the junction left unmatched. Per germline, CDR1 SGHRS and CDR2 YFSETQ. The CDR3 region is CASSSGLAGKEQYF. The CDR3 DNA reads as TGCGCCAGCAGCTCGGGACTAGCGGGAAAGGAGCAGTACTTC. The whole variable domain, remainder taken from reference TRBV5-1 and TRBJ2-7, is KAGVTQTPRYLIKTRGQQVTLSCSPISGHRSVSWYQQTPGQGLQFLFEYFSETQRNKGNFPGRFSGRQFSNSRSEMNVSTLELGDSALYLCASSSGLAGKEQYFGPGTRLTVT.

This chain links TRBV7-9 with TRBJ2-7; maybe TRBD1 (5 bases). CDR1 and CDR2 from the germline V gene are SEHNR and FQNEAQ (reference sequence). Between the trimmed V and J ends, which lost 7 bases and 6 bases, there was a span of 10 bases. This CDR3 is 11 amino acids long. The chain's CDR3 is CASTNQGEQYF. CDR3 coding DNA: TGTGCCAGCACGAACCAGGGCGAGCAGTACTTC.

The sample holds a few counts of this clone. This chain uses TRBV27 with TRBJ2-7, with a possible D match to TRBD1 (5 bases). The length of the CDR3 is 14 residues. Between the trimmed V and J ends, which lost 0 bases and 0 bases, there was a span of 6 bases. Germline values: CDR1 MNHEY, CDR2 SMNVEV (reference sequence). In DNA form, the CDR3 reads TGTGCCAGCAGTTTATCGGGGCTCTCCTACGAGCAGTACTTC. Translating gives CASSLSGLSYEQYF.